These T cell receptor beta chains were read from a single sample in a study of technical replicates of blood from a few donors. Data came from immunoSEQ multiplex PCR; TCRdb stores just in-frame clones and leaves some out. The profile shows tens of thousands of clones, approximately 95% of them singletons. The sample was T cells isolated from PBMCs. These receptors all stem from a human donor in good health. Both conserved end residues are part of each CDR3. D genes are given only for firm matches. The listing skips clone size in some rows; elsewhere it reads once, few, many or a size class.

CDR3nt,CDR3aa,abundance,v_gene,j_gene,d_gene
TGTGCCACCAGCAGAGACCCAGGAAGAGAAGAGACCCAGTACTTC,CATSRDPGREETQYF,once,TRBV15,TRBJ2-5,.
TGCGCCAGCAGCCAAATATTAGAAGCAGGGCGAAACACTGAAGCTTTCTTT,CASSQILEAGRNTEAFF,once,TRBV4-1,TRBJ1-1,.
TGCAGCGTTGTTGACTCGGACACCTACGAGCAGTACTTC,CSVVDSDTYEQYF,.,TRBV29-1,TRBJ2-7,.
TGTGCCAGCACCTTAACGGACAGGGGCTATGGCTACACCTTC,CASTLTDRGYGYTF,few,TRBV11-2,TRBJ1-2,TRBD1
TGTGCCAGCAGCCCGCCCCCGGGACTAGACTTC,CASSPPPGLDF,.,TRBV7-9,TRBJ2-7,TRBD2
TGTGCCAGTAGTCAACAGGGGGGGACTGAAGCTTTCTTT,CASSQQGGTEAFF,.,TRBV19,TRBJ1-1,TRBD1
TGCGCCAGCAGCTTGGCCGCTAGGAGTACGCAGTATTTT,CASSLAARSTQYF,.,TRBV5-1,TRBJ2-3,.
TGTGCCAGCAGTTTCTCGGGGGGGACTTACGAGCAGTACTTC,CASSFSGGTYEQYF,once,TRBV27,TRBJ2-7,TRBD2
TGTGCCAGCTCACTCGGAGACGCTTCTAACTATGGCTACACCTTC,CASSLGDASNYGYTF,.,TRBV18,TRBJ1-2,.
TGTGCCAGCAGTCCCCCATTATCCTCCGGGACAGGGTATTCAAGTCAGCCCCAGCATTTT,CASSPPLSSGTGYSSQPQHF,.,TRBV28,TRBJ1-5,TRBD1
TGTGCCAGCAGTTACTCTGGGGGACAGGGGGGAACTGAAGCTTTCTTT,CASSYSGGQGGTEAFF,.,TRBV6-5,TRBJ1-1,TRBD1
TGTGCCAGCAGTTTGCAGGCTTGGCCGTACCCTAGCACAGATACGCAGTATTTT,CASSLQAWPYPSTDTQYF,once,TRBV27,TRBJ2-3,.
TGTGCCAGCAGCTTAGTTCAGCAAGAGACCCAGTACTTC,CASSLVQQETQYF,.,TRBV7-6,TRBJ2-5,.
TGTGCCAGCTCACCTAGCAGGGAGAACACTGAAGCTTTCTTT,CASSPSRENTEAFF,.,TRBV18,TRBJ1-1,.
TGTGCCAGCAGTGAAGCCCGACAGGGGGGTTCACCCCTCCACTTT,CASSEARQGGSPLHF,.,TRBV2,TRBJ1-6,TRBD1
TGCGCCAGCACTCTTACTCAGGGGGCGACGCTCGAGCAGTACTTC,CASTLTQGATLEQYF,.,TRBV4-1,TRBJ2-7,TRBD1
TGCGCCAGCAGTGAGTCGAGTCAGGGGATAGATACGCAGTATTTT,CASSESSQGIDTQYF,.,TRBV10-1,TRBJ2-3,.
TGCAGCGTTCGGAGGGAAACAAATTCACCCCTCCACTTT,CSVRRETNSPLHF,.,TRBV29-1,TRBJ1-6,.
TGCAGCGTAGGGACAGGGGCTAACTATGGCTACACCTTC,CSVGTGANYGYTF,.,TRBV29-1,TRBJ1-2,TRBD1
TGTGCCAGCTATTCCTCCGGGACTGAAGCTTTCTTT,CASYSSGTEAFF,few,TRBV2,TRBJ1-1,.
TGTGCCAGCAGCCTAAGTCGGGGTTCACCCCTCCACTTT,CASSLSRGSPLHF,.,TRBV14,TRBJ1-6,.
TGCGCCAGCAGCCAAGCGCAGCGGGAGTTCAATGAGCAGTTCTTC,CASSQAQREFNEQFF,.,TRBV4-1,TRBJ2-1,TRBD2
TGTGCCAGCAGCAAAGGCAGGGGTAAAGATCAGCCCCAGCATTTT,CASSKGRGKDQPQHF,.,TRBV21-1,TRBJ1-5,.
TGTGCCAGCAGTTTATCAGGGGGCGCAGAGACCCAGTACTTC,CASSLSGGAETQYF,.,TRBV28,TRBJ2-5,TRBD1
TGTGCCAGCAGCGTCGGCGGGGGTCAAGAGACCCAGTACTTC,CASSVGGGQETQYF,.,TRBV9,TRBJ2-5,TRBD2
TGTGCCAGCAGCCGCAATGACGGAGGGTCCCTTGCCCAGTTCTTC,CASSRNDGGSLAQFF,.,TRBV7-8,TRBJ2-1,.
TGTGCCAGCAGCGCAGGAGGGGGGGTCGGAGGTGAAGCTTTCTTT,CASSAGGGVGGEAFF,.,TRBV9,TRBJ1-1,.
TGTGCCAGCAGTTTAAACTCGAACACTGAAGCTTTCTTT,CASSLNSNTEAFF,.,TRBV6-5,TRBJ1-1,.
TGCGCCAGCAGCCAACCGGGACAGGGAATTGGTGGCTACACCTTC,CASSQPGQGIGGYTF,.,TRBV4-1,TRBJ1-2,TRBD1